The 18 T cell receptor beta chains below were found in one sample sequenced in a study of cytomegalovirus exposure and HLA in healthy donors. PCR involved 60 Vbeta and 13 Jbeta primers. Sequencing was performed with immunoSEQ multiplex PCR; in TCRdb, only in-frame clones are kept and a portion is missing. The sample consists of approximately 150,000 clones, 70% to 85% of them appearing once. Sequenced sample: PBMCs. Receptors were obtained from a woman aged 30 to 39 in good health and CMV-seropositive.

The gene calls are TRBV10-3 and TRBJ2-7; TRBD1 agrees at 7 bases. The length of the CDR3 is 16 residues. V was clipped by 4 bases and J by 1 base; unmatched bases: 10. Germline-derived CDR1 and CDR2 are ENHRY and SYGVKD. CDR3 residues: CAISGPLDRISYEQYF. The DNA for the CDR3 is TGTGCCATCAGTGGCCCTTTGGACAGGATATCCTACGAGCAGTACTTC.

The rearrangement uses TRBV15 and TRBJ2-3, with 9 bases matching TRBD1. The CDR3 length is 13 residues. V was clipped by 3 bases and J by 15 bases; unmatched bases: 10. Germline V gene lookup returns CDR1 LNHNV and CDR2 YYDKDF (reference sequence). Written as DNA, the CDR3 is TGTGCCACCAGCAGGTCCTCCGGGACAGGGCGTTATTTT. Its protein product is CATSRSSGTGRYF.

V gene TRBV7-8 combines with J gene TRBJ2-1; D is ambiguous. The CDR3 is 16 residues long. Looked up from germline, CDR1 is SGHVS and CDR2 is FQNEAQ. Between the trimmed V and J ends, which lost 0 bases and 4 bases, there was a span of 13 bases. CDR3 DNA sequence: TGTGCCAGCAGCTTAGCGTTGCCAGGTGCTTACAATGAGCAGTTCTTC. It translates to CASSLALPGAYNEQFF.

This chain connects TRBV7-2 to TRBJ2-1; TRBD2 matches 9 bases. The CDR3 consists of 15 residues. Germline CDR1 and CDR2: SGHTA and FQGNSA. The V segment lost 8 bases and the J segment 3 bases; nucleotides outside the gene matches: 8. The CDR3 coding sequence is TGTGCCAGCGGGAGTGGACTAGCGAACTACAATGAGCAGTTCTTC. Translated, it gives CASGSGLANYNEQFF.

Concerning this clone itself: One end of the junction does not line up with germline, which may come from a read error. DNA of the CDR3: TGTGCCAGCAGTGAAGCGTGGACAGGAGGGGGCTACCCCTTC. Protein: CASSEAWTGGGYPF. The chain links TRBV2 to TRBJ1-2; 7 bases align to TRBD1. Germline CDR1 is SNHLY and CDR2 is FYNNEI. The CDR3 runs to 14 residues.

The chain links TRBV6-5 to TRBJ1-1; D might be TRBD1 (5 bases). CDR3 size: 13 residues. The germline V gene encodes CDR1 MNHEY and CDR2 SVGAGI. The germline V and J ends were trimmed by 5 bases and 4 bases, with 11 bases remaining between them. The CDR3 protein is CASSVGRGTEAFF. CDR3 DNA: TGTGCCAGCAGTGTGGGGAGGGGCACTGAAGCTTTCTTT.

On this clone itself: Germline is not matched at one junction end, which may reflect a read error. The CDR3 bases are TGTGCCAGCAGCTTAAAGGGACAGCGTTCTGGTGCCAACGTCCTGACTTTC. Its protein product is CASSLKGQRSGANVLTF. This chain uses TRBV11-1 with TRBJ2-6; 7 nucleotides match TRBD1. Germline values: CDR1 SGHAT, CDR2 FQDESV (reference sequence). The CDR3 length is 17 residues.

In its sample, this clone was seen a few times. This sequence joins TRBV5-1 and TRBJ2-7, with 11 bases identical to TRBD2. Unmatched junction bases numbered 3, after V lost 2 bases and J lost 2 bases. Per the germline V gene, CDR1 is SGHRS and CDR2 is YFSETQ. This CDR3 has 15 amino acids. The CDR3 is CASSFTSGSPYEQYF. CDR3 nucleotide sequence: TGCGCCAGCAGCTTTACTAGCGGGAGCCCCTACGAGCAGTACTTC.

The chain is built from TRBV7-2 and TRBJ1-2; no reliable D call. Per germline, CDR1 SGHTA and CDR2 FQGNSA. The CDR3 spans 15 residues. The ends were cut back, 0 bases at V and 5 bases at J, with 13 bases in the middle. The CDR3 sequence is CASSLASPGGYGYTF. CDR3 DNA sequence: TGTGCCAGCAGCTTAGCGTCCCCGGGAGGATATGGCTACACCTTC.

J is TRBJ1-2 and V is TRBV11-3, with D maybe TRBD1 (5 bases). The CDR3 loop spans 13 amino acids. The germline gives CDR1 SGHNT, CDR2 YENEEA. The V end lost 1 base, the J end lost 6 bases, and 9 bases lay between the germline ends. The CDR3: CASSLGAGHGYTF. CDR3 bases: TGTGCCAGCAGCTTAGGGGCGGGGCATGGCTACACCTTC.

The chain employs TRBV25-1 and TRBJ2-5; 8 positions match TRBD2. V lost 8 bases to trimming and J lost 3 bases; unmatched junction nucleotides: 5. The CDR3 sequence is 13 residues long. CDR1 and CDR2 (germline): MGHDK, SYGVNS. CDR3 loop: CASSIAGKETQYF. The DNA of the CDR3 is TGTGCCAGCTCTATAGCGGGGAAAGAGACCCAGTACTTC.

This clone was observed a handful of times. The chain carries TRBV25-1 and TRBJ1-1; 8 nucleotides line up with TRBD1. Per germline, CDR1 MGHDK and CDR2 SYGVNS. J lost 3 bases, V lost 7 bases, and 7 bases had no gene match. The CDR3 is made up of 14 amino acids. CDR3 nucleotides: TGTGCCAGCATTGGACAGGGAGGGTACACTGAAGCTTTCTTT. Its protein is CASIGQGGYTEAFF.

The V and J genes are TRBV7-6 and TRBJ1-2; tentatively, D is TRBD1 (6 bases). From germline, CDR1 is SGHVS and CDR2 FNYEAQ. Trimming removed 5 bases from V and 0 bases from J, with 13 bases in between. The CDR3 extends over 15 amino acids. CDR3 coding DNA: TGTGCCAGCAGCCCGTGGACAGATGCTAACTATGGCTACACCTTC. Its protein is CASSPWTDANYGYTF.

This chain uses TRBV4-1 with TRBJ2-6; a weak D match, TRBD1 (6 bases). V lost 0 bases, J lost 0 bases, and 15 bases lay in between. CDR1 and CDR2 (germline): MGHRA, YSYEKL. The CDR3 length is 19 residues. The CDR3 DNA is TGCGCCAGCAGCCAAGAAGCAAGTCAGGGGAGCTCTGGGGCCAACGTCCTGACTTTC. It translates to CASSQEASQGSSGANVLTF.

In its sample, this clone was seen once. This chain uses TRBV15 with TRBJ1-1; D unclear. The V end lost 5 bases, the J end lost 4 bases, and 14 bases lay between the germline ends. The CDR3 covers 14 residues. Germline CDR1 and CDR2: LNHNV and YYDKDF (reference sequence). The CDR3 is CATSFTAGSTEAFF. DNA of the CDR3: TGTGCCACCAGCTTCACCGCCGGGAGCACTGAAGCTTTCTTT.

Here the CDR3 reads CASSPGTGEPYEQYF. The CDR3 DNA reads as TGTGCCAGCAGTCCCGGGACAGGGGAACCCTACGAGCAGTACTTC. The chain links TRBV6-1 to TRBJ2-7; 10 positions match TRBD1. Per germline, CDR1 MNHNS and CDR2 SASEGT. This CDR3 comprises 15 residues. V dropped 5 bases and J dropped 2; count of bases not matched to a gene: 6.

This chain links TRBV5-6 with TRBJ2-3; D gene ambiguous. Per germline, CDR1 SGHDT and CDR2 YYEEEE. CDR3 length: 13 residues. V was cut by 5 bases and J by 2 bases, with 9 bases left in between. The CDR3 protein is CASRSKLTDTQYF. CDR3 nucleotide sequence: TGTGCCAGCAGGTCAAAGCTCACAGATACGCAGTATTTT.

CDR3 sequence reads: CAWTSGETQYF. DNA for the CDR3: TGTGCCTGGACCAGTGGTGAGACCCAGTACTTC. This chain joins TRBV30 and TRBJ2-5; no clear D. Germline V gene lookup returns CDR1 GTSNPN and CDR2 SVGIG (reference sequence). V was clipped by 4 bases and J by 5 bases, with 8 bases between them. The CDR3 contains 11 residues.